One sample yielded the 29 T cell receptor beta chains listed below, sequenced in a study of response to subunit inactivated influenza vaccine. TCRdb used MiXCR to reprocess the RT-PCR reads, holding one entry per CDR3 protein. Of around 530,000 distinct CDR3 sequences listed, 15% to 20% are singletons. The sequencing here drew on CD4+ T cells sorted from PBMCs, taken around 25 months after vaccination. The receptors were sampled from a man between 45 and 75 years old who received an inactivated influenza vaccine.

This clonotype showed up many times. This sequence joins TRBV12-3 or TRBV12-4 and TRBJ2-1; 13 nucleotides line up with TRBD2. This CDR3 spans 18 amino acids. V shed 2 bases, J shed 0 bases, and the junction held 4 bases outside the gene matches. In DNA form, the CDR3 reads TGTGCCAGCAGTTTACCCGGACTAGCGGGGGACTCCTACAATGAGCAGTTCTTC. It translates to CASSLPGLAGDSYNEQFF.

The chain has TRBV4-1 and TRBJ2-3; 8 nucleotides align to TRBD2. There are 18 residues in the CDR3. From germline, CDR1 is MGHRA and CDR2 YSYEKL. The V gene end was trimmed by 0 bases and the J gene end by 0 bases; junction bases not matched to a gene: 8. The CDR3 nucleotides read TGCGCCAGCAGCCAAGAAGGGACGGGCGGGGGGAGCACAGATACGCAGTATTTT. Its protein product is CASSQEGTGGGSTDTQYF.

This chain links TRBV2 with TRBJ2-5; TRBD2 is a possible D gene (5 bases). This CDR3 comprises 16 residues. Between the trimmed V and J ends, which lost 2 bases and 1 base, there was a span of 14 bases. Germline CDR1 SNHLY, CDR2 FYNNEI. CDR3 DNA: TGTGCCAGCAGTGAAAGTAGCGCCACATCCCAAGAGACCCAGTACTTC. The encoded protein is CASSESSATSQETQYF.

The gene calls are TRBV12-3 or TRBV12-4 and TRBJ1-1; D not resolved. V lost 2 bases, J lost 1 base, and 8 bases lay in between. This CDR3 has 14 amino acids. Here the CDR3 reads CASSLKGRNTEAFF. In nucleotides, the CDR3 is TGTGCCAGCAGTTTAAAGGGTAGGAACACTGAAGCTTTCTTT.

V is TRBV6-1 and J is TRBJ2-3, with 7 bases identical to TRBD2. There are 15 residues in the CDR3. V lost 6 bases to trimming and J lost 2 bases; unmatched junction nucleotides: 8. Germline loops: CDR1 MNHNS, CDR2 SASEGT. The CDR3 loop is CASSPGGRATDTQYF. The CDR3 region has the DNA TGTGCCAGCAGCCCAGGAGGGAGGGCCACAGATACGCAGTATTTT.

The chain has TRBV11-2 and TRBJ2-1; D gene unclear. The V end was cut by 0 bases, the J end by 0 bases, with 15 bases between. This CDR3 comprises 18 residues. Germline CDR1 SGHAT, CDR2 FQNNGV. Here the CDR3 DNA reads TGTGCCAGCAGCTTAGATAGTGTGCCGGGCGGCTCCTACAATGAGCAGTTCTTC. This translates into CASSLDSVPGGSYNEQFF.

This clonotype showed up just a few times. V and J are TRBV27 and TRBJ2-1; D ambiguous. CDR1 is MNHEY and CDR2 is SMNVEV in the germline V gene (reference sequence). Deletions cut 3 bases from V and 5 bases from J, with 17 bases between. There are 16 residues in the CDR3. The CDR3 nucleotides read TGTGCCAGCAGTTTGGGGTATAAAGGTAGTCACAATGAGCAGTTCTTC. Translating gives CASSLGYKGSHNEQFF.

The gene calls are TRBV3-1 and TRBJ1-3, with 7 bases fitting TRBD1. The CDR3 extends over 16 amino acids. Unmatched junction bases numbered 8, after V lost 6 bases and J lost 0 bases. Looked up from germline, CDR1 is LGHDT and CDR2 is YNNKEL (reference sequence). CDR3 protein: CASSKPTGFSGNTIYF. DNA of the CDR3: TGTGCCAGCAGTAAACCGACAGGGTTCTCTGGAAACACCATATATTTT.

CDR3 DNA sequence: TGCGCCAGCAGCCAAGATGTACAGGGGCAAATAGAAAAACTGTTTTTT. Translation gives CASSQDVQGQIEKLFF. The chain combines TRBV4-3 with TRBJ1-4; 7 positions agree with TRBD1. Germline CDR1 reads LGHNA; CDR2 reads YSLEER. Trimming cost V 0 bases and J 8 bases; bases outside gene matches: 9. The CDR3 length is 16 residues.

The chain is built from TRBV7-9 and TRBJ2-6; 13 positions match TRBD2. This CDR3 is built from 20 residues. V shed 5 bases, J shed 0 bases, and the junction held 10 bases outside the gene matches. Per germline, CDR1 SEHNR and CDR2 FQNEAQ (reference sequence). CDR3 nucleotides: TGTGCCAGCAGCCCTCTGACTAGCGGGAGGTTAAGCTCTGGGGCCAACGTCCTGACTTTC. Residues: CASSPLTSGRLSSGANVLTF.

This clonotype was counted many times. The CDR3 sequence is CATGGAVSYEQYF. DNA of the CDR3: TGTGCCACCGGGGGGGCCGTTTCCTACGAGCAGTACTTC. The V and J genes are TRBV10-3 and TRBJ2-7; TRBD2 aligns across 8 bases. V dropped 10 bases and J dropped 1; count of bases not matched to a gene: 6. Germline values: CDR1 ENHRY, CDR2 SYGVKD. The CDR3 loop spans 13 amino acids.

The table lists this clonotype with a few counts. This sequence joins TRBV5-1 and TRBJ2-3, with D unclear. V shed 0 bases and J shed 2 bases, with 10 bases lying between them. CDR3 length equals 15 residues. Germline assignment: CDR1 SGHRS and CDR2 YFSETQ. CDR3 nucleotides: TGCGCCAGCAGCTTGGGGGCGGTAACCACAGATACGCAGTATTTT. This translates into CASSLGAVTTDTQYF.

The sample holds many counts of this clonotype. The chain employs TRBV5-1 and TRBJ2-7, with D possibly matching TRBD1 (6 bases). The CDR3 is made up of 12 amino acids. Germline lookup yields CDR1 SGHRS and CDR2 YFSETQ. Trimming removed 2 bases at V and 5 bases at J, with 8 bases between. The CDR3 DNA reads as TGCGCCAGCAGCTTCAGGGGAGACGAGCAGTACTTC. Its translation is CASSFRGDEQYF.

The sample holds a few counts of this clonotype. The J gene is TRBJ2-1, the V gene TRBV28; 7 bases line up with TRBD1. After removal of 7 bases from V and 7 bases from J, the junction contained 10 bases not matched to a gene. Germline values: CDR1 MDHEN, CDR2 SYDVKM. This CDR3 spans 14 amino acids. The CDR3 DNA sequence: TGTGCCAGCATGACGCAGGGGGTAGGGAATGAGCAGTTCTTC. It is translated as CASMTQGVGNEQFF.

This clonotype was seen a few times. This chain connects TRBV12-3 or TRBV12-4 to TRBJ2-5; 8 bases map to TRBD1. The CDR3 sequence is 14 residues long. The trim removed 5 bases at V and 4 bases at J, leaving 6 bases unmatched. For the CDR3, the DNA is TGTGCCAGCAGTATGGACAGGGACCGAGAGACCCAGTACTTC. Encoded protein: CASSMDRDRETQYF.

As for this clonotype: With only one base between it and a far larger clone, this is likely a read error. This chain links TRBV10-3 with TRBJ2-5, with D uncertain. Trimming left V 1 base short and J 4 bases short, with 7 bases between. Germline V lookup: CDR1 ENHRY, CDR2 SYGVKD. The CDR3 spans 13 residues. Here the CDR3 reads CAISELPGETQYF. CDR3 DNA: TGTGCCATCAGTGAGTTGCCTGGAGAGACCCAGTACTTC.

This chain connects TRBV6-1 to TRBJ1-2; TRBD1 matches 7 bases. The CDR3 covers 14 residues. From germline, CDR1 is MNHNS and CDR2 SASEGT. The V and J ends lost 8 bases and 2 bases, in that order; junction bases with no gene match: 8. This CDR3 is CASATGEWNYGYTF. The CDR3 DNA reads as TGTGCCAGCGCTACAGGGGAGTGGAACTATGGCTACACCTTC.

The V gene is TRBV6-2 or TRBV6-3, the J gene TRBJ2-7, with D uncertain. CDR1 and CDR2 from the germline V gene are MNHEY and SVGEGT. Trimming removed 6 bases from V and 6 bases from J, with 18 bases in between. The CDR3 length is 14 residues. The CDR3 here is CASSLTYSSLEQYF. The CDR3, as DNA: TGTGCCAGCAGCCTCACCTATAGTAGCCTCGAGCAGTACTTC.

V gene TRBV9 combines with J gene TRBJ2-1; 11 bases fit TRBD2. This CDR3 spans 15 amino acids. V lost 0 bases, J lost 11 bases, and 7 bases stayed unmatched. Germline CDR1 SGDLS, CDR2 YYNGEE. CDR3 in amino acids: CASSVGLAGGDQQFF. For the CDR3, the DNA is TGTGCCAGCAGCGTAGGCTTAGCGGGAGGGGACCAGCAGTTCTTC.

Ten or more counts support this clonotype. This chain joins TRBV20-1 and TRBJ2-1; the match to TRBD1 covers 9 bases. Germline lookup yields CDR1 DFQATT and CDR2 SNEGSKA (reference sequence). CDR3 size: 14 residues. J gave up 3 bases and V 2 bases, and 2 bases lay outside the gene matches. CDR3 amino acids: CSARMTGGYNEQFF. DNA for the CDR3: TGCAGTGCTAGAATGACAGGGGGCTACAATGAGCAGTTCTTC.

The V and J genes are TRBV20-1 and TRBJ2-1; 10 positions agree with TRBD2. V was pared by 3 bases and J by 1 base, with 9 bases of the junction left unmatched. There are 17 residues in the CDR3. Germline CDR1 reads DFQATT; CDR2 reads SNEGSKA (reference sequence). CDR3 in amino acids: CSASLGLATKSYNEQFF. The DNA for the CDR3 is TGCAGTGCTAGTTTGGGACTAGCGACAAAATCCTACAATGAGCAGTTCTTC.

This sequence joins TRBV20-1 and TRBJ2-3; 10 nucleotides agree with TRBD2. V gave up 3 bases and J gave up 3 bases; unmatched junction bases: 9. Germline lookup yields CDR1 DFQATT and CDR2 SNEGSKA (reference sequence). The length of the CDR3 is 16 residues. The CDR3 DNA reads as TGCAGTGCTAGTAGGGCTAGCGGGAGAAGGACAGATACGCAGTATTTT. It translates to CSASRASGRRTDTQYF.

This clonotype came up a few times. The chain carries TRBV6-1 and TRBJ2-7, with 7 nucleotides matching TRBD1. CDR3 length: 15 amino acids. V shed 6 bases, J shed 1 base, and the junction held 9 bases outside the gene matches. Germline V gene lookup returns CDR1 MNHNS and CDR2 SASEGT. The CDR3 DNA reads as TGTGCCAGCAGACCCCCCGGGACAGCTTCCTACGAGCAGTACTTC. It codes for CASRPPGTASYEQYF.

The CDR3 nucleotides are TGTGCCAGTAGTATCGTAGGGAAAAAAGGGGACATTCAGTACTTC. Its translation is CASSIVGKKGDIQYF. The rearrangement links TRBV19 to TRBJ2-4; tentatively, D is TRBD1 (5 bases). V lost 3 bases to trimming and J lost 8 bases, with 17 bases between them. This CDR3 region has 15 residues. In germline, CDR1 is LNHDA, CDR2 SQIVND (reference sequence).

This clonotype turned up a few times. The chain combines TRBV10-3 with TRBJ2-1; 8 positions agree with TRBD2. Germline loops: CDR1 ENHRY, CDR2 SYGVKD. The CDR3 loop spans 13 amino acids. The V and J ends lost 8 bases and 6 bases, in that order; junction bases with no gene match: 6. The CDR3 here is CAIGGLGGNEQFF. The DNA for the CDR3 is TGTGCCATCGGGGGACTAGGGGGCAATGAGCAGTTCTTC.

This clonotype was detected only a few times. The chain recombines TRBV5-1 with TRBJ2-3; D is unclear. The CDR3 is 16 amino acids. In germline, CDR1 is SGHRS, CDR2 YFSETQ. V lost 1 base and J 6 bases, leaving 18 bases between the germline ends. The DNA of the CDR3 is TGCGCCAGCAGCTTGTTGCCAGAAGGGCTTACGGATACGCAGTATTTT. Its protein is CASSLLPEGLTDTQYF.

A remark on this clonotype: A single base separates this from a much larger clone, so it may be a read error. The rearrangement links TRBV12-3 or TRBV12-4 to TRBJ1-6, with 7 bases that match TRBD1. This CDR3 has 16 amino acids. V shed 3 bases and J 8 bases; nucleotides not matched to a gene: 10. CDR3 sequence reads: CASSLGAGGVYSPLHF. In DNA, the CDR3 is TGTGCCAGCAGTTTGGGGGCAGGGGGAGTTTATTCACCCCTCCACTTT.

The CDR3 region is CASTGTGNTEAFF. The CDR3 DNA follows: TGTGCCAGCACCGGGACTGGGAACACTGAAGCTTTCTTT. The chain couples TRBV2 to TRBJ1-1; possible D gene TRBD1, 5 bases. CDR3 size: 13 residues. Germline V lookup: CDR1 SNHLY, CDR2 FYNNEI. Trimming left V 7 bases short and J 1 base short, with 10 bases between.

The chain is built from TRBV19 and TRBJ1-3; 7 bases fit TRBD1. The length of the CDR3 is 15 residues. Germline CDR1 reads LNHDA; CDR2 reads SQIVND (reference sequence). After removal of 7 bases from V and 0 bases from J, the junction contained 6 bases not matched to a gene. The CDR3 DNA sequence: TGTGCCAGTATTCCGGGACAGCGCTCTGGAAACACCATATATTTT. It encodes CASIPGQRSGNTIYF.